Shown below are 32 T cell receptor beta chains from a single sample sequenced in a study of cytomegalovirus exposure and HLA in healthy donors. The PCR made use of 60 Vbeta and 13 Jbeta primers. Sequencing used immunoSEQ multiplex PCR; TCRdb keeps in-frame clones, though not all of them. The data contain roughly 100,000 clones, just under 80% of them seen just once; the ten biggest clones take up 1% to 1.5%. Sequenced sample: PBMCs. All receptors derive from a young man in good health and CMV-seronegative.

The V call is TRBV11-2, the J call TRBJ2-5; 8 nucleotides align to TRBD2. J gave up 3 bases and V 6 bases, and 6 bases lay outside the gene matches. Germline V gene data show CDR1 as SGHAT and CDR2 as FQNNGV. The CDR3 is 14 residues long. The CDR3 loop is CASSPGGEKETQYF. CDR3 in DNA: TGTGCCAGCAGTCCCGGGGGGGAAAAAGAGACCCAGTACTTC.

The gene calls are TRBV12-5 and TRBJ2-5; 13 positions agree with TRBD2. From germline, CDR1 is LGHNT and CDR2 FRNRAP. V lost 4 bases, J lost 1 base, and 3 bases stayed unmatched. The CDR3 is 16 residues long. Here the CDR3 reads CASGWGTSGAQETQYF. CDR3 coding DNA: TGTGCTAGTGGTTGGGGGACTAGCGGGGCCCAAGAGACCCAGTACTTC.

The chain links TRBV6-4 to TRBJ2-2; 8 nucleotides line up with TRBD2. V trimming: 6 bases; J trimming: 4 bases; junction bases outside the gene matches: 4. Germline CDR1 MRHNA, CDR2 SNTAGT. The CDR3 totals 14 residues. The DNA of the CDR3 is TGTGCCAGCAGATTAGCGGGATCCACCGGGGAGCTGTTTTTT. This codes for CASRLAGSTGELFF.

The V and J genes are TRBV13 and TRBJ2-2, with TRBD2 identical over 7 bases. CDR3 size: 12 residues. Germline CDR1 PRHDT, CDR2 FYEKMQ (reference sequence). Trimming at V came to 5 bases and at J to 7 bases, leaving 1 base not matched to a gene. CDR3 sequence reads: CASSPGGGELFF. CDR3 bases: TGTGCCAGCAGCCCGGGGGGCGGGGAGCTGTTTTTT.

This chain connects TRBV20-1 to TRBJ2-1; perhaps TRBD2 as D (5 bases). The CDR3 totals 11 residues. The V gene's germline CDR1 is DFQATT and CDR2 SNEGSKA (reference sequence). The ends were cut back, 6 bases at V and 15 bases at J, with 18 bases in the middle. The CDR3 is CSALGGSRRFF. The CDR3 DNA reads TGCAGTGCGCTGGGCGGGTCTAGGAGGTTCTTC.

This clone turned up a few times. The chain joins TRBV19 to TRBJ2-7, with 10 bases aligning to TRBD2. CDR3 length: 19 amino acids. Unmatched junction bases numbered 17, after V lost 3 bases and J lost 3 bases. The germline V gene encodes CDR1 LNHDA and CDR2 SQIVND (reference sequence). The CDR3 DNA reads TGTGCCAGTAGTATTGATTCCGAAGCGGGAGGGCCAAGGAACTACGAGCAGTACTTC. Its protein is CASSIDSEAGGPRNYEQYF.

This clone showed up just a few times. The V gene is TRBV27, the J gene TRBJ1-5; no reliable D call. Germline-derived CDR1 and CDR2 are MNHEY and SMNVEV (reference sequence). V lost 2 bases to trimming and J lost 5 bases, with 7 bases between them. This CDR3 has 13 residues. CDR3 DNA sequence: TGTGCCAGCAGTTTAGGCAGATATCAGCCCCAGCATTTT. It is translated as CASSLGRYQPQHF.

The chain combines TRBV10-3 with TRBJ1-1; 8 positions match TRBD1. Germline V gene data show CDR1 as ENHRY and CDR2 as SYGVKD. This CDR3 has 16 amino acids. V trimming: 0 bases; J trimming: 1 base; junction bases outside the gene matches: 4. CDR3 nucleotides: TGTGCCATCAGTGAGTCTAGGACAGGGCGGAACACTGAAGCTTTCTTT. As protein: CAISESRTGRNTEAFF.

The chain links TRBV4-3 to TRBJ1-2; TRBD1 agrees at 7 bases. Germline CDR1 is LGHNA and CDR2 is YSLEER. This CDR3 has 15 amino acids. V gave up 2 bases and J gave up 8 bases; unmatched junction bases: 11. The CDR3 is CASSQRTGALLGYTF. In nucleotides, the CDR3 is TGCGCCAGCAGCCAACGAACAGGGGCCCTCTTGGGCTACACCTTC.

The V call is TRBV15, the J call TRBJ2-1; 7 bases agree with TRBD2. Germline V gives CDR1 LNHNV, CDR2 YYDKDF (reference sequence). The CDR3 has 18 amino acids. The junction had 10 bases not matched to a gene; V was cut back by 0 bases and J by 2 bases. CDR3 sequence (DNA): TGTGCCACCAGCAGAGATCCCTCCGAGGCGGGAGCCTACAATGAGCAGTTCTTC. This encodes CATSRDPSEAGAYNEQFF.

CDR3: CASSRAGHSYEQYF. DNA of the CDR3: TGTGCCAGCAGCCGAGCGGGGCACTCCTACGAGCAGTACTTC. The chain couples TRBV7-2 to TRBJ2-7; 7 positions agree with TRBD2. J lost 0 bases, V lost 5 bases, and 4 bases had no gene match. The CDR3 is 14 amino acids. CDR1 SGHTA and CDR2 FQGNSA come from the germline V gene. The whole variable domain, remainder taken from reference TRBV7-2 and TRBJ2-7, is GAGVSQSPSNKVTEKGKDVELRCDPISGHTALYWYRQSLGQGLEFLIYFQGNSAPDKSGLPSDRFSAERTGGSVSTLTIQRTQQEDSAVYLCASSRAGHSYEQYFGPGTRLTVT.

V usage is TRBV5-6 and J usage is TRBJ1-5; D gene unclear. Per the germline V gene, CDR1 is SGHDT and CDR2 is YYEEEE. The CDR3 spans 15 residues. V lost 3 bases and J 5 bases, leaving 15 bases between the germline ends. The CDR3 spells CASSYISQADQPQHF. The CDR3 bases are TGTGCCAGCAGCTACATTTCCCAGGCCGATCAGCCCCAGCATTTT.

In nucleotides, the CDR3 is TGTGCCAGCAGCCGGACCCGAGGGAGACAAGAGACCCAGTACTTC. Its translation: CASSRTRGRQETQYF. V is TRBV7-8 and J is TRBJ2-5; a weak D match, TRBD2 (5 bases). Trimming stripped 5 bases from V and 2 bases from J, with 15 bases between. The CDR3 length is 15 residues. Germline CDR1 and CDR2: SGHVS and FQNEAQ.

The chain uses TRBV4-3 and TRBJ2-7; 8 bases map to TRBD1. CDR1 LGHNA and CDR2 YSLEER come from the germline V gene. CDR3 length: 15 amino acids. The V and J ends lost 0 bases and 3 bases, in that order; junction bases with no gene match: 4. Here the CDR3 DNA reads TGCGCCAGCAGCCAAGAGGGACAGGAGAACTACGAGCAGTACTTC. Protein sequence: CASSQEGQENYEQYF.

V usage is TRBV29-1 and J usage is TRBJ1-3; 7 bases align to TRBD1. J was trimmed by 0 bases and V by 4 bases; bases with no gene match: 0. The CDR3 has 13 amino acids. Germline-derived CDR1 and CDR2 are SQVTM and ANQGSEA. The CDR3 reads CSVGDSSGNTIYF. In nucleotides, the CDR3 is TGCAGCGTTGGGGACAGCTCTGGAAACACCATATATTTT.

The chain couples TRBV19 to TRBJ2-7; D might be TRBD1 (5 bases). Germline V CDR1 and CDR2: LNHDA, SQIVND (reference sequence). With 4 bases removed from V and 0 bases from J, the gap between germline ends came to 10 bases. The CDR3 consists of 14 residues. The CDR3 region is CASSTQGSSYEQYF. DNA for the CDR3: TGTGCCAGTAGTACTCAGGGCAGCTCCTACGAGCAGTACTTC.

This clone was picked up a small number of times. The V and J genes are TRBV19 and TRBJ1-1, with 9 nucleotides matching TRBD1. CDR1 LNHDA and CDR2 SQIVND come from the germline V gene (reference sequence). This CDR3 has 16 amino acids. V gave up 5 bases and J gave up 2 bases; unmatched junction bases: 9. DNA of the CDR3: TGTGCCAGTAGTCCAATAATAACAGGGGGCAACACTGAAGCTTTCTTT. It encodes CASSPIITGGNTEAFF. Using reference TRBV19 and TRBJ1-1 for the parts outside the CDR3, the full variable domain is DGGITQSPKYLFRKEGQNVTLSCEQNLNHDAMYWYRQDPGQGLRLIYYSQIVNDFQKGDIAEGYSVSREKKESFPLTVTSAQKNPTAFYLCASSPIITGGNTEAFFGQGTRLTVV.

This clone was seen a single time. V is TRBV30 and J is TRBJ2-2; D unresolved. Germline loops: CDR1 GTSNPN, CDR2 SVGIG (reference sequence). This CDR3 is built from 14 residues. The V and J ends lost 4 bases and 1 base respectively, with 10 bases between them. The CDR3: CAWTPNLNTGELFF. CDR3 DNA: TGTGCCTGGACCCCCAACTTGAACACCGGGGAGCTGTTTTTT.

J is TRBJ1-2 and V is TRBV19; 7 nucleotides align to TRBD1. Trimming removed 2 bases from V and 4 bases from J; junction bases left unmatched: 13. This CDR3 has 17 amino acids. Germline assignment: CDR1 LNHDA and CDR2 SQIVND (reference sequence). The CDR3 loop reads CASSISRQGRASYGYTF. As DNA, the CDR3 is TGTGCCAGTAGTATATCTAGACAGGGCCGAGCTTCCTATGGCTACACCTTC.

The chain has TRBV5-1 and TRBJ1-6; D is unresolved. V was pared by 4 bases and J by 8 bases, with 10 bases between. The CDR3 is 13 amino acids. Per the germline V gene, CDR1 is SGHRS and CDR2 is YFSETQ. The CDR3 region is CASSGAVDSPLHF. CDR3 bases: TGCGCCAGCAGCGGAGCAGTTGATTCACCCCTCCACTTT.

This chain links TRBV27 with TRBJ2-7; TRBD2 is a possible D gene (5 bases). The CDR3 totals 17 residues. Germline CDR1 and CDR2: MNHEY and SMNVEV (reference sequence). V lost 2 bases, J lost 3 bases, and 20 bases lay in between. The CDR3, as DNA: TGTGCCAGCAGTTTACGAGACTCTAAGCTCGACTACTACGAGCAGTACTTC. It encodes CASSLRDSKLDYYEQYF.

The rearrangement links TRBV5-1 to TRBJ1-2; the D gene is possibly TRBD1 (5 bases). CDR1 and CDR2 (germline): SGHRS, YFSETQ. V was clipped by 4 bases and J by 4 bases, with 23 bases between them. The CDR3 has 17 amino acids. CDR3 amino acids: CASSMSPDIRSGYGYTF. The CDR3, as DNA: TGCGCCAGCAGCATGAGTCCGGACATAAGATCGGGCTATGGCTACACCTTC.

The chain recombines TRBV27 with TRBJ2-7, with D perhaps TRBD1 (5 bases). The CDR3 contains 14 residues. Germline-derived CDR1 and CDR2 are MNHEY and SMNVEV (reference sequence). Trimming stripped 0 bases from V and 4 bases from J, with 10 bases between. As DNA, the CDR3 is TGTGCCAGCAGTTTATCTTCAGGGTCGTACGAGCAGTACTTC. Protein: CASSLSSGSYEQYF.

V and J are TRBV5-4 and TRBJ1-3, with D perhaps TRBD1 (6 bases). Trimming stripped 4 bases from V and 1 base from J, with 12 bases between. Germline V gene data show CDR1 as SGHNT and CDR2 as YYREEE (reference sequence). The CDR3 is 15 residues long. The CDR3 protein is CASSLTGISGNTIYF. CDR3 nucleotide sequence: TGTGCCAGCAGCCTCACAGGGATTTCTGGAAACACCATATATTTT.

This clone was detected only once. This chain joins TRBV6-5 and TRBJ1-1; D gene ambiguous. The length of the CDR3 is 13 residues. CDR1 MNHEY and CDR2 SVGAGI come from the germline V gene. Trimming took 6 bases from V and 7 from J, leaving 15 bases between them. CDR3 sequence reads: CASSRHRMSEAFF. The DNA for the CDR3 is TGTGCCAGCAGCAGACATAGGATGAGTGAAGCTTTCTTT.

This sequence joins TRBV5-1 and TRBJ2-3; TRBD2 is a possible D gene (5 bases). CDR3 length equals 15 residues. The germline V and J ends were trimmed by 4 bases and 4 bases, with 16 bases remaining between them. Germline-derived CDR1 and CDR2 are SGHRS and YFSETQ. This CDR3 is CASSPGGLGPDTQYF. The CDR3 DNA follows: TGCGCCAGCAGCCCCGGCGGGCTGGGCCCAGATACGCAGTATTTT. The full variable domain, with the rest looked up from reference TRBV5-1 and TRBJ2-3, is KAGVTQTPRYLIKTRGQQVTLSCSPISGHRSVSWYQQTPGQGLQFLFEYFSETQRNKGNFPGRFSGRQFSNSRSEMNVSTLELGDSALYLCASSPGGLGPDTQYFGPGTRLTVL.

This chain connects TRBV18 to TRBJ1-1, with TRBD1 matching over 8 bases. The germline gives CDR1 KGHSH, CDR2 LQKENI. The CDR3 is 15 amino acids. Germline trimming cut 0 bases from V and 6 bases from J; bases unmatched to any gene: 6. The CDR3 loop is CASSPPAGGFAEAFF. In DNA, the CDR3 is TGTGCCAGCTCACCACCAGCAGGGGGCTTCGCTGAAGCTTTCTTT.

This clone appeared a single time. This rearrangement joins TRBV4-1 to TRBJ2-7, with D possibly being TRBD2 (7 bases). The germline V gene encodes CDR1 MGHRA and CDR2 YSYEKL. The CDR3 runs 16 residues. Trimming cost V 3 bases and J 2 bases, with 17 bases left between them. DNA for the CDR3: TGCGCCAGCAGCCATAACCAGGGGACTAAAACCTACGAGCAGTACTTC. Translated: CASSHNQGTKTYEQYF.

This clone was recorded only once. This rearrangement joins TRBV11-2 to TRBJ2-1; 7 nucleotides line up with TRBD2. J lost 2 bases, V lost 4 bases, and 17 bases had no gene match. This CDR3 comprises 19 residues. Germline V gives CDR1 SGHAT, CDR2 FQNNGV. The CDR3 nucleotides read TGTGCCAGCAGCTCTCCGATCCCGCGGGAGTTTTATCCCTACAATGAGCAGTTCTTC. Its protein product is CASSSPIPREFYPYNEQFF.

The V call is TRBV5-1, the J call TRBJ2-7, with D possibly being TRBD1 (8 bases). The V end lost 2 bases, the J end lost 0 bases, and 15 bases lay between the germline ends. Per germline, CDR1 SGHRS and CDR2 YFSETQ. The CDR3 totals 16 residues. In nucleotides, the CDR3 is TGCGCCAGCAGCTTCACAGGGGGGGATAGCTCCTACGAGCAGTACTTC. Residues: CASSFTGGDSSYEQYF.

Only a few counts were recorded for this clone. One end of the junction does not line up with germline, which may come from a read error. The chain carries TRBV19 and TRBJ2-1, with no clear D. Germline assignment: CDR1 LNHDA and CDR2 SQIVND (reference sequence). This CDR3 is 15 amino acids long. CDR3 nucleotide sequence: TGTGCCAGTAGTATAGCGGCTAGTTCCTTCAATGAGCAGTTCTTC. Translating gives CASSIAASSFNEQFF.

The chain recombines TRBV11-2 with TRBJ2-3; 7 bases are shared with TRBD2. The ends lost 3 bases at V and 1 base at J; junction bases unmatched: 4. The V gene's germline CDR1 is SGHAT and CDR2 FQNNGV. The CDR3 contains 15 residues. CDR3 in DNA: TGTGCCAGCAGCTTCGCGGGGAGGGGCACAGATACGCAGTATTTT. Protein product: CASSFAGRGTDTQYF.